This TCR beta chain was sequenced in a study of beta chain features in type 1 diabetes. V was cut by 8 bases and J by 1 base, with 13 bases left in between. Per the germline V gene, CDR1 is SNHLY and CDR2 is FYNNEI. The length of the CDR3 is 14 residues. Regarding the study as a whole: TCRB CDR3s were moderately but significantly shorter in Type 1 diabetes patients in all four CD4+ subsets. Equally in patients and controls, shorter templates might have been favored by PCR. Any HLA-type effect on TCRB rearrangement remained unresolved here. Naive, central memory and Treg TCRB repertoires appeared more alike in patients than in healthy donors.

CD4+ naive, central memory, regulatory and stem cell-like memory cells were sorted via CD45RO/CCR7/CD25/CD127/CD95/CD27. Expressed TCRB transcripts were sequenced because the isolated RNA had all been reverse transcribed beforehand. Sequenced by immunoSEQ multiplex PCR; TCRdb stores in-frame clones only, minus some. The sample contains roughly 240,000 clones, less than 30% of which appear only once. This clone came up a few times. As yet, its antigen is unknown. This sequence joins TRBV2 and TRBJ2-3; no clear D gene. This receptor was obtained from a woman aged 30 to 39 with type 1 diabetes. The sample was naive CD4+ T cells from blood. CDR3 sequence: CASEKERGTDTQYF. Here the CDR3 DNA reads TGTGCCAGCGAAAAGGAGAGAGGCACAGATACGCAGTATTTT.